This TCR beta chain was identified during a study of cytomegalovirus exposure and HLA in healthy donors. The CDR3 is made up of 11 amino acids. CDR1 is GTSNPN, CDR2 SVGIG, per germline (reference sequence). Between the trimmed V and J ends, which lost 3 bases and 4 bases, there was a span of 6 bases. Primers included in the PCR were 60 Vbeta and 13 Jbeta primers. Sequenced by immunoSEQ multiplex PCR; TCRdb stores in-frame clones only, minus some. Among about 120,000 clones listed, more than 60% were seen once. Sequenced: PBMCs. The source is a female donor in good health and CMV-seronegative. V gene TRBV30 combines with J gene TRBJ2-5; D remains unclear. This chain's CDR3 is CAWRSRETQYF. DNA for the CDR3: TGTGCCTGGAGGTCGAGAGAGACCCAGTACTTC.